Sequencing of this TCR beta chain was carried out in a study of OX40 agonist ivuxolimab in advanced cancers. Study information: Ivuxolimab, which patients received intravenously every 2 weeks, was dosed at 0.01 to 10 mg/kg.

Here immunoSEQ multiplex PCR was the method, and the copy in TCRdb shows in-frame clones only, minus some. Of fewer than 85,000 clones listed, around 90% are singletons. The CDR3 length is 14 residues. Trimming pared 1 base from V and 0 bases from J, leaving 8 bases between. From germline, CDR1 is SGHRS and CDR2 YFSETQ. The chain has TRBV5-1 and TRBJ2-7; no clear D. The material sequenced was CD4+ or CD8+ T cells sorted from blood, taken in a trial of the OX40 agonist ivuxolimab. The TCR comes from an adult with an advanced solid tumor such as melanoma, head and neck, liver or kidney cancer. The CDR3 region has the DNA TGCGCCAGCAGCTTGAAAGGGATCTCCTACGAGCAGTACTTC. This sequence encodes CASSLKGISYEQYF. The full variable domain, in which reference TRBV5-1 and TRBJ2-7 provide the parts outside the CDR3, is KAGVTQTPRYLIKTRGQQVTLSCSPISGHRSVSWYQQTPGQGLQFLFEYFSETQRNKGNFPGRFSGRQFSNSRSEMNVSTLELGDSALYLCASSLKGISYEQYFGPGTRLTVT.